This record concerns one T cell receptor (beta chain) sequence. Its specific antigen is unknown. Receptor libraries were prepared by the immunoSEQ multiplex PCR assay. For the multiplex PCR, a mixture combining 60 forward primers for TCR Vbeta segments and 13 reverse primers for TCR Jbeta segments was used. The CDR3 region of rearranged TCR beta genes was amplified from genomic DNA with a multiplex PCR assay. The amplified TCR beta libraries were sequenced on the Illumina HiSeq System as 87-base-pair reads. Concerning the study's data processing: Across the 700 or so repertoires, a later analysis counted tens of millions of unique TCR beta chains, around 11 million of which were shared by at least two donors. To remove PCR and sequencing errors, raw reads were error-corrected and collapsed into unique sequences using a nearest-neighbor algorithm that merged closely related sequences. To assign V, D and J gene segments, CDR3 sequences were aligned to IMGT reference sequences. For a sequence to be retained, a match of at least six nucleotides was required to both a V gene segment and a J gene segment. A rearrangement was called productive if the CDR3 had no stop codons and remained in frame with V and J, and every other rearrangement was called non-productive. Following IMGT convention, CDR3 was defined as the stretch from the second conserved V-encoded cysteine to the conserved J-encoded phenylalanine. In an earlier analysis of roughly 580 of the donors, sequences lacking an unambiguous match to a single V gene segment were excluded. An earlier analysis of a few hundred of the donors classified V segments as functional when productive rearrangements were above 56.7% and as segregating when the standard deviation between donors was above 5%. A statistical classification framework was built for diagnosing cytomegalovirus status from the catalog of TCR beta chain sequences. V and J gene assignment, in a later analysis, came from comparing TCR nucleotide sequences with IMGT/GENE-DB human TR gene sequences. The TCRdist pipeline was used in a later analysis to assign CDR3 sequences and most-parsimonious VDJ recombination scenarios. In a later analysis, every TCR beta chain was defined by the combination of its CDR3 amino acid sequence and its V-gene family, and reads without a unique V-gene family were dropped. A later analysis removed several hundred highly shared, low-generation-probability nucleotide sequences to deal with suspected cross-contamination and a sequencing artifact. For each public chain, a later analysis derived a clonal expansion index from normalized ranks of inferred template counts within each repertoire. In a later analysis, generation probabilities were computed with a VDJ recombination model fitted to out-of-frame rearrangements, and the resulting probabilities were checked against IGoR. A later analysis scored TCR-TCR, TCR-HLA and TCR-CMV co-occurrence with hypergeometric tests, applying a repertoire-size bias correction to TCR pairs. False discovery rates were estimated in a later analysis by permuting HLA or CMV assignments 20 times. A later analysis grouped co-occurring TCRs with DBSCAN, adding TCRdist sequence similarity when clustering within HLA-allele-positive subsets. Repertoires with fewer than 30,000 or more than 120,000 public chains were left out of co-occurrence clustering, as were about 5 repertoires with anomalous nucleotide sharing. TCRdb took this table from immuneACCESS and kept in-frame rearrangements with V and J called. Such tables lack part of the clones; where checked against another copy, unresolved V genes explain under half of the gap, and the rest is unexplained. The V and J calls and clone size come from that table; D and trimming were worked out from the DNA. The table for this sample shows 140,000 to 150,000 clones. Together, the top ten hold 0.96% of the sample.

The CDR3 spans 14 residues, from the cysteine through the phenylalanine. Just CDR3 DNA is preserved here, 42 bases in frame from base 1. Here V drops 4 bases and J drops 2 bases, and the junction holds 5 bases not matched to any gene. For CDR1 and CDR2, the germline V gene lists SQVTM and ANQGSEA. The sample belongs to a study of cytomegalovirus exposure and HLA in healthy donors (dated by TCRdb to about 2017). A note on the overall study: In an earlier analysis of roughly 590 of the donors, under 300 Gb of sequence data and some 120 million unique TCR beta sequences from roughly 200 million T cells were reported. A later genetic analysis took genome-wide SNP genotypes for about 55% of the roughly 670 donors and used that subset as a discovery cohort. The study was designed to test whether signatures of past pathogen exposure could be identified by cataloging public T cell receptors. About 300 gigabases of sequencing data and 70 million to 85 million unique TCR sequences were included in an early release covering around 600 HLA-typed donors. To predict cytomegalovirus infection status, the study combined high-throughput TCR immunosequencing, statistical association of individual TCRs with disease status, and machine learning. An earlier analysis of 587 of the donors used high-throughput TCR beta sequencing to judge whether each TCR beta V gene segment behaved as functional or pseudogenic. On average, around 230,000 unique TCR beta nucleotide sequences were sequenced per donor among a few hundred genotyped donors of the cohort, with around 19% of those sequences being non-productive. HLA typing covered class I and class II loci at four-digit resolution. The number of donors typed differed by locus, with about 629-630 for A, B, C, DRB1 and DQB1, around 500 for DQA1, under 610 for DPA1, and roughly 450 for DPB1. Besides the first cohort of around 670 subjects, a separate validation cohort made up of 120 or so different subjects was used. Donor age, sex, ethnicity and CMV serostatus were compiled together with the repertoire data. The study profiled the T cell repertoires of 500 to 800 subjects by immunosequencing and related them to cytomegalovirus serostatus. The genetic ancestry cluster associated with self-reported Caucasian donors included about 84% of the 300 to 400 genotyped donors. Rather than drawing on any new phenotypic data, the later analysis identified candidate immune exposures from TCR beta sequences and the way those sequences occurred across donors. To study patterns of TCR occurrence, a later analysis re-analyzed previously published TCR beta repertoires from several hundred donors and added high-resolution HLA genotyping. Every repertoire in the discovery cohort had been generated on one and the same sequencing platform. Five DR-DQ haplotypes were treated as single units for association and clustering because of strong linkage in the cohort.

In total, 600 or so healthy bone marrow donors made up the cohort. At the time of sampling, every cohort member was nominally healthy, though immune exposures that went unrecorded were likely present. The donor was CMV seronegative and was included in the group of about 400 seronegative cohort members. Each donor provided a peripheral blood sample, and peripheral blood mononuclear cells were used for TCR beta sequencing. The Qiagen DNeasy Blood Extraction Kit was used to extract genomic DNA from the blood cell samples. General findings and caveats noted by the study authors: In a later analysis, TCR association rates were found to vary across HLA loci, with the most associated TCRs seen for DRB1 alleles and the fewest for HLA-C alleles. In a later analysis, HLA-associated TCR beta chains were found to be more clonally expanded and to have lower generation probabilities than equally common non-associated chains. At a false discovery rate of 0.05, a later analysis linked 16,951 TCR beta sequences to specific HLA alleles. In a later genetic analysis, a missense DCLRE1C variant was associated with V-gene and J-gene trimming of TCR beta chains, and the association was replicated in an independent cohort. Strong co-occurrence of HLA alleles, especially DR and DQ, made assigning TCR associations to individual alleles difficult. The earlier analysis of approximately 590 of the donors excluded approximately 17 rarely observed V segments, including chromosome 9 orphons, because counts were too low. It was suggested by the authors that the approach could potentially be generalized to other disease states and immunological phenotypes. A further reported finding was that TCR beta sequences accurately predicted the HLA-A and HLA-B alleles for most subjects in the first cohort. In an earlier analysis of around 600 of the donors, most TCR beta V segments appeared in productive rearrangements about 87% or about 30% of the time, broadly matching IMGT annotations. Sequencing depth was assumed to be roughly uniform across donors in the presence/absence analyses, though that assumption may not hold. Only TCR beta chains were sequenced in this cohort, and the absence of alpha or paired-chain data limited detectable features. Correlated functional status among segregating V segments might be attributable to linkage disequilibrium, but an unknown experimental factor could not be ruled out. In a later genetic analysis, fewer N-insertions in productive TCRs were reported among donors in an Asian-associated ancestry cluster than the approximately 710-donor mean. Because some donors lacked HLA typing at each locus, the association tests relied only on the typed subset. A cluster of highly shared sequence variants was judged likely to be a technical artifact of the sequencing pipeline. A few of the identified cytomegalovirus-associated TCR beta chains were confirmed in vitro to be specific for cytomegalovirus antigens. Some IMGT-functional V segments, including TRBV6-2 and TRBV6-3, could not be told apart with the 87-base-pair reads, so those segments were excluded. The study listed 164 TCR beta chains as associated with cytomegalovirus. In a later analysis, several top co-occurrence clusters were reported to appear linked to parvovirus B19, influenza, CMV and Epstein-Barr virus. CMV serostatus was the only immune exposure information available for the cohort. In a later analysis, most CMV-associated TCR beta chains were found to appear HLA-restricted, with HLA associations seemingly driven largely by CMV exposure. Cytomegalovirus status was reported to be diagnosed by the classifier with high specificity and sensitivity in both the original and validation cohorts. Most TCR sequences were seen in very few donors, while some public TCRs were found in many individuals.

This clonotype originated in a male donor in good health and CMV-seronegative. Material: PBMCs. The rearranged segments are TRBV29-1 and TRBJ2-7, with 10 junctional bases fitting TRBD2. CDR3 loop: CSVVPLAGAYEQYF. The nucleotide sequence is given as TGCAGCGTTGTTCCCCTAGCGGGAGCCTACGAGCAGTACTTC.